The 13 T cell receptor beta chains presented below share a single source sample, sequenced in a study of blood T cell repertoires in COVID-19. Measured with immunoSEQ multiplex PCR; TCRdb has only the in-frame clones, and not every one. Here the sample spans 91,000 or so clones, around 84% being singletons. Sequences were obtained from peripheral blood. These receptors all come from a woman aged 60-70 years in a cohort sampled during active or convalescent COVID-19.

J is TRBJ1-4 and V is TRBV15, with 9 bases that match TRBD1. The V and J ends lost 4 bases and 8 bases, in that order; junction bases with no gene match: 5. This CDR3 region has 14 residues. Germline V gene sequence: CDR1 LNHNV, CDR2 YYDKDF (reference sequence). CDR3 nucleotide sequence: TGTGCCACCAGCAACGACAGGGGGTTGGAAAAACTGTTTTTT. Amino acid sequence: CATSNDRGLEKLFF.

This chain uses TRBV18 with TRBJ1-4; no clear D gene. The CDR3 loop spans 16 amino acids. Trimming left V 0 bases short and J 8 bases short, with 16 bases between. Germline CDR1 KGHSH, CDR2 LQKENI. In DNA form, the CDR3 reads TGTGCCAGCTCACCACCGTCTCTGGGAGGGATGGAAAAACTGTTTTTT. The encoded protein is CASSPPSLGGMEKLFF. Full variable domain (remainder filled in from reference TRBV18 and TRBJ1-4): NAGVMQNPRHLVRRRGQEARLRCSPMKGHSHVYWYRQLPEEGLKFMVYLQKENIIDESGMPKERFSAEFPKEGPSILRIQQVVRGDSAAYFCASSPPSLGGMEKLFFGSGTQLSVL.

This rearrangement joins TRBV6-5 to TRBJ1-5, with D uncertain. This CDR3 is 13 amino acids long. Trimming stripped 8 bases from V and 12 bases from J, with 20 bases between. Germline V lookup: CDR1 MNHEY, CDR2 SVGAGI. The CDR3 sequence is CASAPEEFIVQHF. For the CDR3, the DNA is TGTGCCAGCGCACCTGAAGAGTTTATAGTCCAGCATTTT.

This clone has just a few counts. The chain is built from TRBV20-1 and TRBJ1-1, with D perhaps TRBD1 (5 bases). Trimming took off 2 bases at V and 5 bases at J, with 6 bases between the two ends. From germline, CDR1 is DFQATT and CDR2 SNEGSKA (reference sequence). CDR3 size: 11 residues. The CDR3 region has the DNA TGCAGTGCTAGAACAGGAACTGAAGCTTTCTTT. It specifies CSARTGTEAFF.

The CDR3 spells CASSVRTGDFYGYTF. DNA of the CDR3: TGTGCCAGCAGCGTCAGGACAGGGGATTTTTATGGCTACACCTTC. The chain combines TRBV5-4 with TRBJ1-2; 9 positions agree with TRBD1. The CDR3 extends over 15 amino acids. Germline trimming cut 4 bases from V and 5 bases from J; bases unmatched to any gene: 9. Germline CDR1 is SGHNT and CDR2 is YYREEE (reference sequence).

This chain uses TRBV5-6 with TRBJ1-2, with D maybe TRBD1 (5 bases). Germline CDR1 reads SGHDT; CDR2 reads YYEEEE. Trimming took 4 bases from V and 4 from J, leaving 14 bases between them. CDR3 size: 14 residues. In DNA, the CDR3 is TGTGCCAGCAGCCCCGGGGGGGTCGTCTATGGCTACACCTTC. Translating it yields CASSPGGVVYGYTF.

The CDR3 nucleotides read TGTGCCAGCAGTTCCCTTATGTACGAGCAGTACTTC. It encodes CASSSLMYEQYF. This chain uses TRBV5-6 with TRBJ2-7; D remains ambiguous. Germline V CDR1 and CDR2: SGHDT, YYEEEE. The CDR3 covers 12 residues. V was shortened by 5 bases and J by 4 bases, with 10 bases between the two germline ends.

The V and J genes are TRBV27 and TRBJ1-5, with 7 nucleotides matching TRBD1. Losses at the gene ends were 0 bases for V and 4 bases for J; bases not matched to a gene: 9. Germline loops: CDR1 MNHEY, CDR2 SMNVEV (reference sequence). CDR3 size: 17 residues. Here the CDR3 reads CASSLSPPTGPNQPQHF. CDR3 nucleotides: TGTGCCAGCAGTTTATCCCCGCCGACAGGGCCTAATCAGCCCCAGCATTTT.

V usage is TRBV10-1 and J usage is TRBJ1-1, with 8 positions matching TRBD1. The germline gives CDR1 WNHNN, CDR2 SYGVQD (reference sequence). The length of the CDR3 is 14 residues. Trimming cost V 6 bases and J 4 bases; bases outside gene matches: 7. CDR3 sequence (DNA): TGCGCCAGCAGCAGGACAGGGTCCGGCACTGAAGCTTTCTTT. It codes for CASSRTGSGTEAFF.

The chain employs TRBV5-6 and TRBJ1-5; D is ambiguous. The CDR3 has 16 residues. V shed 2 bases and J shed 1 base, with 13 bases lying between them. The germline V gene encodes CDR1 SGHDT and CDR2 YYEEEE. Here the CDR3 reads CASSLYGSLSNQPQHF. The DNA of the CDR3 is TGTGCCAGCAGCTTATACGGGAGTTTAAGCAATCAGCCCCAGCATTTT.

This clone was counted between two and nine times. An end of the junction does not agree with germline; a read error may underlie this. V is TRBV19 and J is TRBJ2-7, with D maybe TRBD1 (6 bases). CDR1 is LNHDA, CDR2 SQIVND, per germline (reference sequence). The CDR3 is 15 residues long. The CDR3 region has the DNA TGTGCCAGTAGTATCATCCACAGGGCCTCCCACGAGCAGTACTTC. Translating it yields CASSIIHRASHEQYF. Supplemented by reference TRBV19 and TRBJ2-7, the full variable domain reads DGGITQSPKYLFRKEGQNVTLSCEQNLNHDAMYWYRQDPGQGLRLIYYSQIVNDFQKGDIAEGYSVSREKKESFPLTVTSAQKNPTAFYLCASSIIHRASHEQYFGPGTRLTVT.

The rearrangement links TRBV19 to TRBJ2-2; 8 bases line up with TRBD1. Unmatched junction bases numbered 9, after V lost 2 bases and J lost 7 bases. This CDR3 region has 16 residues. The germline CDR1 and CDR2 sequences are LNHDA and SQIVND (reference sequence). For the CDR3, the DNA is TGTGCCAGTAGTATATTGGCAGGGGGCGGGCACGGGGAGCTGTTTTTT. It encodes CASSILAGGGHGELFF. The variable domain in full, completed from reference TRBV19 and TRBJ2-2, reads DGGITQSPKYLFRKEGQNVTLSCEQNLNHDAMYWYRQDPGQGLRLIYYSQIVNDFQKGDIAEGYSVSREKKESFPLTVTSAQKNPTAFYLCASSILAGGGHGELFFGEGSRLTVL.

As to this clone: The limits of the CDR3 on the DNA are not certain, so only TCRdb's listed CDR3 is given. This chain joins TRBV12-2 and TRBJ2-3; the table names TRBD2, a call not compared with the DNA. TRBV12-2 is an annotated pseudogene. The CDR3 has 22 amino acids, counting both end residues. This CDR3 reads CASRLKVGLGTSGDYSTDTQYF.